Following are 9 T cell receptor beta chains from one sample sequenced in a study of cytomegalovirus exposure and HLA in healthy donors. Profiled with immunoSEQ multiplex PCR; TCRdb holds only in-frame clones, not every one. The table lists 130,000 or so clones, roughly nine tenths of them singletons. The sample taken for sequencing was PBMCs. Receptors were obtained from a woman younger than 35 in good health and CMV-seronegative.

In the case of this clone: Other DNA sequences of this sample code for an identical CDR3. This chain connects TRBV2 to TRBJ2-1; 9 bases map to TRBD2. This CDR3 comprises 15 residues. The germline CDR1 and CDR2 sequences are SNHLY and FYNNEI. V shed 6 bases, J shed 5 bases, and the junction held 8 bases outside the gene matches. Here the CDR3 reads CASRLAGLSDNEQFF. The CDR3 DNA follows: TGTGCCAGCAGGCTAGCGGGGCTTAGTGACAATGAGCAGTTCTTC.

The V call is TRBV6-5, the J call TRBJ1-4; unclear D gene. The CDR3 length is 16 residues. V lost 2 bases and J 0 bases, leaving 10 bases between the germline ends. The germline V gene encodes CDR1 MNHEY and CDR2 SVGAGI. CDR3 DNA sequence: TGTGCCAGCAGTTACGGCAGAATCTCAACTAATGAAAAACTGTTTTTT. Protein sequence: CASSYGRISTNEKLFF.

For the CDR3, the DNA is TGTGCCAGCAGCCAACAGGGGGGTGGCACTGAAGCTTTCTTT. Its protein product is CASSQQGGGTEAFF. The chain is built from TRBV7-9 and TRBJ1-1, with 8 bases that match TRBD1. J gave up 4 bases and V 5 bases, and 6 bases lay outside the gene matches. CDR3 size: 14 residues. Germline V gene data show CDR1 as SEHNR and CDR2 as FQNEAQ (reference sequence).

The sample holds a few counts of this clone. This chain uses TRBV10-1 with TRBJ2-1; 9 bases agree with TRBD1. Germline loops: CDR1 WNHNN, CDR2 SYGVQD (reference sequence). V gave up 6 bases and J gave up 7 bases; unmatched junction bases: 7. The CDR3 totals 14 residues. CDR3 region: CASSGGQGGNEQFF. The CDR3 nucleotides are TGCGCCAGCAGCGGGGGACAGGGAGGGAATGAGCAGTTCTTC.

The chain uses TRBV2 and TRBJ1-1, with 7 bases fitting TRBD1. The ends lost 9 bases at V and 2 bases at J; junction bases unmatched: 6. In germline, CDR1 is SNHLY, CDR2 FYNNEI. The CDR3 is 13 residues long. The CDR3 DNA reads as TGTGCCAGATCGACAGGGAGCAACACTGAAGCTTTCTTT. This codes for CARSTGSNTEAFF.

The chain is built from TRBV29-1 and TRBJ2-7, with TRBD1 matching over 8 bases. Germline loops: CDR1 SQVTM, CDR2 ANQGSEA. Trimming took 5 bases from V and 0 from J; bases not matched to a gene: 12. This CDR3 comprises 16 residues. CDR3 nucleotides: TGCAGCGTTTTATCCACGGACAGGGCCTACTCCTACGAGCAGTACTTC. It is translated as CSVLSTDRAYSYEQYF.

The chain couples TRBV29-1 to TRBJ1-1, with TRBD1 matching 8 bases. Trimming took 5 bases from V and 5 from J; bases not matched to a gene: 7. Germline V gives CDR1 SQVTM, CDR2 ANQGSEA. The CDR3 length is 13 residues. The CDR3 spells CSVYRGGLTEAFF. The CDR3 DNA reads as TGCAGCGTTTACAGGGGGGGGTTAACTGAAGCTTTCTTT.

The V gene is TRBV6-1, the J gene TRBJ1-1; TRBD1 matches 8 bases. The germline CDR1 and CDR2 sequences are MNHNS and SASEGT. Losses at the gene ends were 2 bases for V and 2 bases for J; bases not matched to a gene: 4. The length of the CDR3 is 15 residues. CDR3 protein: CASSEFGTGNTEAFF. In DNA, the CDR3 is TGTGCCAGCAGTGAATTCGGGACAGGAAACACTGAAGCTTTCTTT.

This clone was counted a few times. The chain links TRBV7-9 to TRBJ1-2, with 8 bases aligning to TRBD1. J gave up 1 base and V 5 bases, and 9 bases lay outside the gene matches. CDR1 and CDR2 from the germline V gene are SEHNR and FQNEAQ (reference sequence). The CDR3 covers 16 residues. The DNA of the CDR3 is TGTGCCAGCAGCCCACTGGGACAGGAAGTTAACTATGGCTACACCTTC. This codes for CASSPLGQEVNYGYTF.